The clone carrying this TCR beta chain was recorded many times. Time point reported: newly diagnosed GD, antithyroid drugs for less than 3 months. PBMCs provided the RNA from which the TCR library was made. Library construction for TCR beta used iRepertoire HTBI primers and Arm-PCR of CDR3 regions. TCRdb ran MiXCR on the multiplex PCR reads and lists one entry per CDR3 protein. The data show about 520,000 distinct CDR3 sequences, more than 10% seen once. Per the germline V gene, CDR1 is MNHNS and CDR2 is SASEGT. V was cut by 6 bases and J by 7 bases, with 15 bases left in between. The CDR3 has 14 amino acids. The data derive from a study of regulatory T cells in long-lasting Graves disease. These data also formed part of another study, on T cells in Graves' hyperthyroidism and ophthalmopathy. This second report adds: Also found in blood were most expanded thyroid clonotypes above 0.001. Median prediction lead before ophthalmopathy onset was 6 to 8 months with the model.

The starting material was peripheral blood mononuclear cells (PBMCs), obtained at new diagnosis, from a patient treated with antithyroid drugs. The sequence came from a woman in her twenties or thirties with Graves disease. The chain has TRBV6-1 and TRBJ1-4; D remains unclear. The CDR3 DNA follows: TGTGCCAGCAGCCGGACGGGCGGAGCTGAAAAACTGTTTTTT. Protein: CASSRTGGAEKLFF.